This T cell receptor beta chain was sequenced for a study of cytomegalovirus exposure and HLA in healthy donors. Here immunoSEQ multiplex PCR was the method, and the copy in TCRdb shows in-frame clones only, minus some. Of 250,000 to 300,000 clones in the sample, 90% were seen once. CDR1 and CDR2 from the germline V gene are MNHEY and SMNVEV (reference sequence). V lost 2 bases to trimming and J lost 1 base, with 11 bases between them. CDR3 length: 15 residues. Separate from the roughly 720-subject first cohort was the approximately 110-subject validation cohort, to which the donors belonged. This TCR came from a woman between 18 and 29 years old in good health and CMV-seronegative. J is TRBJ1-2 and V is TRBV27, with D hard to call. The sequencing sample was made of PBMCs. The CDR3 sequence is CASSLTPQINYGYTF. The CDR3 DNA reads TGTGCCAGCAGTTTAACCCCGCAGATTAACTATGGCTACACCTTC.